One sample yielded the 22 T cell receptor beta chains listed below, sequenced in a study of metastatic and nonmetastatic thyroid tumors. TCRdb re-analyzed the PCR reads through MiXCR. This table has tens of thousands of clones, around half appearing once. Every patient was untreated before thyroid surgery. What was sequenced was tumor tissue. The source of these receptors is a male donor with papillary thyroid cancer or a benign thyroid nodule (not recorded which). Some clones in this sample may be carry-over from other donors' samples.

To note about this clone: Mismatch with germline at one junction end may stem from a read error. The chain is built from TRBV5-1 and TRBJ2-1, with 12 bases matching TRBD2. The CDR3 is 15 amino acids. Looked up from germline, CDR1 is SGHRS and CDR2 is YFSETQ. CDR3 region: CASSLELAGGNEQFF. CDR3 bases: TGTGCCAGCAGCTTGGAACTAGCGGGAGGTAATGAGCAGTTCTTC.

The CDR3 DNA follows: TGTGCCAGCAGCTTATCAGGCGTCAAGACCCAGTACTTC. Protein: CASSLSGVKTQYF. The V gene is TRBV13, the J gene TRBJ2-5; D call uncertain. The germline gives CDR1 PRHDT, CDR2 FYEKMQ (reference sequence). The V end lost 2 bases, the J end lost 6 bases, and 10 bases lay between the germline ends. This CDR3 has 13 amino acids.

This clone was found a few times. This chain uses TRBV7-2 with TRBJ2-7; D might be TRBD2 (6 bases). Germline V gives CDR1 SGHTA, CDR2 FQGNSA. V was pared by 4 bases and J by 6 bases, with 10 bases between. The CDR3 has 12 amino acids. The CDR3, as DNA: TGTGCCAGCAGCTACCCCGGGGGCGAGCAGTACTTC. Encoded protein: CASSYPGGEQYF.

The chain is built from TRBV5-1 and TRBJ2-7; 10 bases fit TRBD2. J gave up 1 base and V 5 bases, and 6 bases lay outside the gene matches. CDR1 is SGHRS and CDR2 is YFSETQ in the germline V gene. The CDR3 spans 15 residues. The DNA for the CDR3 is TGCGCCAGCAGTTACGGGACTAGCGATTCCTACGAGCAGTACTTC. This translates into CASSYGTSDSYEQYF.

V gene TRBV9 combines with J gene TRBJ1-2, with TRBD1 as a possible D gene (5 bases). The CDR3 has 13 residues. V lost 2 bases to trimming and J lost 8 bases, with 13 bases between them. Germline-derived CDR1 and CDR2 are SGDLS and YYNGEE. The CDR3 region has the DNA TGTGCCAGCAGCGTTGGCAGGGTAGGCGGCTACACCTTC. Translating gives CASSVGRVGGYTF.

The chain is built from TRBV20-1 and TRBJ2-7, with TRBD2 matching over 9 bases. V trimming: 0 bases; J trimming: 8 bases; junction bases outside the gene matches: 14. The CDR3 loop spans 16 amino acids. CDR1 and CDR2 (germline): DFQATT, SNEGSKA (reference sequence). CDR3 region: CSARDRSGGPLEKQYF. The CDR3 region has the DNA TGCAGTGCTAGAGATCGCAGCGGGGGGCCCCTCGAGAAGCAGTACTTC.

The chain couples TRBV4-2 to TRBJ1-5; D gene uncertain. Trimming pared 0 bases from V and 2 bases from J, leaving 11 bases between. Germline V CDR1 and CDR2: LGHNA, YNFKEQ. The CDR3 runs to 16 residues. The CDR3 DNA sequence: TGTGCCAGCAGCCAAGACGGAGGGTCCCGCAATCAGCCCCAGCATTTT. Its protein product is CASSQDGGSRNQPQHF.

The genes are TRBV4-2 and TRBJ2-6; no reliable D call. V shed 0 bases and J shed 0 bases, with 6 bases lying between them. Germline V CDR1 and CDR2: LGHNA, YNFKEQ. This CDR3 has 16 residues. CDR3 coding DNA: TGTGCCAGCAGCCAAGATGGGGACTCTGGGGCCAACGTCCTGACTTTC. This gives the protein CASSQDGDSGANVLTF.

This CDR3 is CASSQRYGYTF. For the CDR3, the DNA is TGTGCCAGCAGCCAACGGTATGGCTACACCTTC. The chain couples TRBV4-2 to TRBJ1-2; D gene unclear. There are 11 residues in the CDR3. Per the germline V gene, CDR1 is LGHNA and CDR2 is YNFKEQ. V dropped 2 bases and J dropped 5 bases, with 3 bases sitting between them.

The chain uses TRBV4-1 and TRBJ2-7; D is unresolved. CDR3 length: 12 residues. Trimming removed 1 base at V and 5 bases at J, with 6 bases between. Germline values: CDR1 MGHRA, CDR2 YSYEKL. In nucleotides, the CDR3 is TGCGCCAGCAGCCAAGCACCTCACGAGCAGTACTTC. This gives the protein CASSQAPHEQYF.

This clone was detected only a few times. The gene calls are TRBV20-1 and TRBJ1-5; D might be TRBD1 (6 bases). The germline V gene has CDR1 DFQATT and CDR2 SNEGSKA (reference sequence). With 0 bases removed from V and 1 base from J, the gap between germline ends came to 13 bases. The CDR3 has 16 residues. The CDR3 loop reads CSARDSRTVSNQPQHF. In DNA form, the CDR3 reads TGCAGTGCTAGAGATAGTAGGACAGTGAGCAATCAGCCCCAGCATTTT.

The chain uses TRBV2 and TRBJ2-1; TRBD2 aligns across 11 bases. Germline V gene data show CDR1 as SNHLY and CDR2 as FYNNEI. The CDR3 contains 19 residues. Trimming removed 2 bases from V and 2 bases from J; junction bases left unmatched: 11. CDR3 amino acids: CASSESPTGTSGTYNEQFF. The CDR3 DNA is TGTGCCAGCAGTGAATCTCCCACCGGGACTAGCGGAACCTACAATGAGCAGTTCTTC.

There are a few counts of this clone. This chain links TRBV19 with TRBJ2-7; 9 nucleotides align to TRBD2. Trimming removed 5 bases from V and 0 bases from J; junction bases left unmatched: 2. CDR1 is LNHDA, CDR2 SQIVND, per germline (reference sequence). There are 14 residues in the CDR3. In nucleotides, the CDR3 is TGTGCCAGTAGTTTTAGCGGGAGCTCCTACGAGCAGTACTTC. Protein product: CASSFSGSSYEQYF.

This clone is large. This chain joins TRBV11-2 and TRBJ2-7, with TRBD1 matching over 9 bases. The V and J ends lost 5 bases and 7 bases, in that order; junction bases with no gene match: 6. The germline V gene has CDR1 SGHAT and CDR2 FQNNGV. The CDR3 runs 13 residues. CDR3 bases: TGTGCCAGCAGCCAAGGGACAGGGCAGGAGCAGTACTTC. The encoded protein is CASSQGTGQEQYF.

This clone showed up just a few times. The CDR3 sequence is CATSGPAGTNLGYTF. CDR3 nucleotides: TGTGCCACCAGTGGTCCGGCCGGGACAAATCTCGGCTACACCTTC. The genes are TRBV24-1 and TRBJ1-2; possibly TRBD1 for D (6 bases). Germline CDR1 and CDR2: KGHDR and SFDVKD. V was pared by 5 bases and J by 8 bases, with 20 bases between. The CDR3 runs 15 residues.

The genes are TRBV2 and TRBJ1-5; D unresolved. CDR3 length: 13 residues. Per germline, CDR1 SNHLY and CDR2 FYNNEI. The germline V and J ends were trimmed by 8 bases and 1 base, with 9 bases remaining between them. CDR3 residues: CASAQTSNQPQHF. CDR3 nucleotides: TGTGCCAGCGCCCAGACGAGCAATCAGCCCCAGCATTTT.

This clone has a handful of counts. The CDR3 protein is CATSESTGSKGETQYF. The CDR3 DNA is TGTGCCACCAGTGAGTCGACAGGGTCTAAGGGAGAGACCCAGTACTTC. V is TRBV24-1 and J is TRBJ2-5; TRBD1 aligns across 7 bases. The trim removed 4 bases at V and 4 bases at J, leaving 11 bases unmatched. The CDR3 spans 16 residues. The germline V gene encodes CDR1 KGHDR and CDR2 SFDVKD.

With regard to this clone: Other nucleotide sequences from this sample produce the same CDR3. The chain is built from TRBV19 and TRBJ1-5; D is ambiguous. V dropped 5 bases and J dropped 11 bases, with 16 bases sitting between them. This CDR3 spans 13 amino acids. The germline V gene encodes CDR1 LNHDA and CDR2 SQIVND (reference sequence). The CDR3: CASSSSAARAQHF. The DNA for the CDR3 is TGTGCCAGTAGTTCCTCGGCTGCCAGAGCCCAGCATTTT.

This clone was picked up many times. The chain recombines TRBV13 with TRBJ1-3; D not certain. Per the germline V gene, CDR1 is PRHDT and CDR2 is FYEKMQ (reference sequence). The CDR3 loop spans 17 amino acids. Between the trimmed V and J ends, which lost 0 bases and 2 bases, there was a span of 14 bases. The CDR3 loop is CASSLGYGRTAGNTIYF. The CDR3 DNA sequence: TGTGCCAGCAGCTTAGGCTACGGCAGAACTGCTGGAAACACCATATATTTT.

The chain employs TRBV7-9 and TRBJ1-2; D is ambiguous. Per germline, CDR1 SEHNR and CDR2 FQNEAQ (reference sequence). With 5 bases removed from V and 7 bases from J, the gap between germline ends came to 17 bases. The CDR3 runs to 14 residues. The CDR3, as DNA: TGTGCCAGCAGCACCAGCCAGGTTTCCCGTGGCTACACCTTC. Translated: CASSTSQVSRGYTF.

The J gene is TRBJ2-7, the V gene TRBV18; D assignment may be TRBD1 or TRBD2 (7 bases each). V lost 2 bases to trimming and J lost 6 bases, with 14 bases between them. CDR1 is KGHSH, CDR2 LQKENI, per germline. The CDR3 spans 14 residues. CDR3 in DNA: TGTGCCAGCTCACCAGTTCAGGGGGGGACCGAGCAGTACTTC. It translates to CASSPVQGGTEQYF.

This rearrangement joins TRBV4-1 to TRBJ2-7; D possibly corresponds to TRBD2 (6 bases). The CDR3 extends over 15 amino acids. Trimming took 0 bases from V and 3 from J, leaving 12 bases between them. Germline CDR1 is MGHRA and CDR2 is YSYEKL. In nucleotides, the CDR3 is TGCGCCAGCAGCCAAGACTGGACTACATACTACGAGCAGTACTTC. Translated, it gives CASSQDWTTYYEQYF.